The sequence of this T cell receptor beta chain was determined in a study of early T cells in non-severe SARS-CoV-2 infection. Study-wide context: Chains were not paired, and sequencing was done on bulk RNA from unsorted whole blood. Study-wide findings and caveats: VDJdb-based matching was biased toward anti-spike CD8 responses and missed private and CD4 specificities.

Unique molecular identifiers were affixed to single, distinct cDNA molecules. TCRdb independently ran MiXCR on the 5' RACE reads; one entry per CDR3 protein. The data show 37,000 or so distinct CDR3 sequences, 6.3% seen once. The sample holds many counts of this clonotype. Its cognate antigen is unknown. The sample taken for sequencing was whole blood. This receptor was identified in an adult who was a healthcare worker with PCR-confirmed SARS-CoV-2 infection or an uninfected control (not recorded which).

In nucleotides, the CDR3 is TGTGCCAGCAGTGGAACAGGGGCCGCAAATCAGCCCCAGCATTTT. The encoded protein is CASSGTGAANQPQHF. The chain is built from TRBV6-1 and TRBJ1-5; 7 bases fit TRBD1. Germline loops: CDR1 MNHNS, CDR2 SASEGT. CDR3 length: 15 residues. J gave up 4 bases and V 4 bases, and 7 bases lay outside the gene matches.